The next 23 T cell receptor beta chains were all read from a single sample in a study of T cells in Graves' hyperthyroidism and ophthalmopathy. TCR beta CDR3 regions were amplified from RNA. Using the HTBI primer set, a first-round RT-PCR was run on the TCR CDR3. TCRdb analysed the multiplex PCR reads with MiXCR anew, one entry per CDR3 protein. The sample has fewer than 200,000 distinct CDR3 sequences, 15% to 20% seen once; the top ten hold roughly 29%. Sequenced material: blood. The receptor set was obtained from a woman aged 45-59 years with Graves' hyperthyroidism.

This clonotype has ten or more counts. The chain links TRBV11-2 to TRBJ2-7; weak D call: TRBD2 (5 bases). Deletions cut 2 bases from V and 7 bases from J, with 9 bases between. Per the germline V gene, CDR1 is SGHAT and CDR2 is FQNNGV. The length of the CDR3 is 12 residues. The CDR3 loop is CASSLPRLEQYF. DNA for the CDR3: TGTGCCAGCAGCTTACCGAGACTAGAGCAGTACTTC.

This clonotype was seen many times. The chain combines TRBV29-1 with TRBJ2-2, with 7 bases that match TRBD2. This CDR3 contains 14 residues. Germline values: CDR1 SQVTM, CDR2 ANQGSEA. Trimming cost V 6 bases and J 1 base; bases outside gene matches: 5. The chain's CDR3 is CSVGGEVNTGELFF. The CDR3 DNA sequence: TGCAGCGTGGGGGGGGAAGTGAACACCGGGGAGCTGTTTTTT.

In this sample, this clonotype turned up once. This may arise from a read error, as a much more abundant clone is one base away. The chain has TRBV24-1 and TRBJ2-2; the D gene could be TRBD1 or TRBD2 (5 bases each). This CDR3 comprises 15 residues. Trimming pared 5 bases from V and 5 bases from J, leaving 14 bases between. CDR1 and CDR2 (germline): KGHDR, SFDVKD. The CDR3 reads CATSGRGGFTGELFF. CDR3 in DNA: TGTGCCACCAGTGGTAGGGGCGGGTTTACCGGGGAGCTGTTTTTT.

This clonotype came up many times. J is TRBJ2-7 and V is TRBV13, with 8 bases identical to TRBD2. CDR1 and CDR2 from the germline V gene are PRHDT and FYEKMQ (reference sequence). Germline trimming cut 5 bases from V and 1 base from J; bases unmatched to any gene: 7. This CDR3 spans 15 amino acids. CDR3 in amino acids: CASSPGAGGSYEQYF. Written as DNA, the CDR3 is TGTGCCAGCAGCCCGGGGGCGGGGGGTTCCTACGAGCAGTACTTC.

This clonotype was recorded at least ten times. DNA for the CDR3: TGTGCCAGCAGTGACTCAGGCAGGGGGGTCCGAATGTTGGATCAGCCCCAGCATTTT. As protein: CASSDSGRGVRMLDQPQHF. This sequence joins TRBV2 and TRBJ1-5; TRBD1 matches at 7 bases. Germline loops: CDR1 SNHLY, CDR2 FYNNEI. The CDR3 loop spans 19 amino acids. Losses at the gene ends were 3 bases for V and 5 bases for J; bases not matched to a gene: 19.

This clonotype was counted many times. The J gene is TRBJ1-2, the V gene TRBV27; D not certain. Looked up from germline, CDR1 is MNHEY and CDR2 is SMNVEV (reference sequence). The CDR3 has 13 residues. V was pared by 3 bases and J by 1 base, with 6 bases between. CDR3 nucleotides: TGTGCCAGCAGTTTCGCCAATAACTATGGCTACACCTTC. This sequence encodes CASSFANNYGYTF.

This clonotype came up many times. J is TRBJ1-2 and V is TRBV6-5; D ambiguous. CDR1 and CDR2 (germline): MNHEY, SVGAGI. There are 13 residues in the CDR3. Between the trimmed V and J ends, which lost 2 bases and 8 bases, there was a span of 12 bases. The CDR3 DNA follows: TGTGCCAGCAGTTACCCGACTCTTGGGGGCTACACCTTC. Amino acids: CASSYPTLGGYTF.

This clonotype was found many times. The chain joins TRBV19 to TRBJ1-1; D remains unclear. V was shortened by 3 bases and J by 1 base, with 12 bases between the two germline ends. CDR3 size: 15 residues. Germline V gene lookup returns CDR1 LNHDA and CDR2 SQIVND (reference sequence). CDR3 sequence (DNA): TGTGCCAGTAGTATTGAGGCCCTTAAGAACACTGAAGCTTTCTTT. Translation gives CASSIEALKNTEAFF.

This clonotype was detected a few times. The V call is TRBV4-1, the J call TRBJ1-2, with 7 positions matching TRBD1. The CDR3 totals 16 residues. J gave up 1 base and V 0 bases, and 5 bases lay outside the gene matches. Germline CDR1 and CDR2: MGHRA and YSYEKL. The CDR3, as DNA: TGCGCCAGCAGCCAAGAGCCGGGACAGATTAACTATGGCTACACCTTC. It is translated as CASSQEPGQINYGYTF.

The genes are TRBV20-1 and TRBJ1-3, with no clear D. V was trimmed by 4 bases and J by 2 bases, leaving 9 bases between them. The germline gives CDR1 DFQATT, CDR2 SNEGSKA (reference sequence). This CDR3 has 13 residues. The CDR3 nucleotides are TGCAGTGCTACGTCGAGGGCTGGAAACACCATATATTTT. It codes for CSATSRAGNTIYF.

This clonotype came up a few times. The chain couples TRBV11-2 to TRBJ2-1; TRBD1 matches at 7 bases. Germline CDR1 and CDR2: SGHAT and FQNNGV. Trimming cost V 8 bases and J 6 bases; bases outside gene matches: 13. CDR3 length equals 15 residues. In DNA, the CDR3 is TGTGCCAGCCGCCGGGATGGGACAGTTGGCAATGAGCAGTTCTTC. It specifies CASRRDGTVGNEQFF.

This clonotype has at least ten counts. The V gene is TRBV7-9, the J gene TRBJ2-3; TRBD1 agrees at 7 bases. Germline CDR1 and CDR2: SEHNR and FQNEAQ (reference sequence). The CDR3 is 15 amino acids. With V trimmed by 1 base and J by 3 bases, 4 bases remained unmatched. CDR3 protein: CASSLDRGSTDTQYF. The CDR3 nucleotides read TGTGCCAGCAGCTTAGACAGGGGATCAACAGATACGCAGTATTTT.

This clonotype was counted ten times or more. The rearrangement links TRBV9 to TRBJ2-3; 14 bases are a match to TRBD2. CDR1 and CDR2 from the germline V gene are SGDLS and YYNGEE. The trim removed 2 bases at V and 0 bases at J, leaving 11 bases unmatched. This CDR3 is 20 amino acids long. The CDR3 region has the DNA TGTGCCAGCAGCGTCTACGGGACTAGCGGGGGATCTTTTAGCACAGATACGCAGTATTTT. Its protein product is CASSVYGTSGGSFSTDTQYF.

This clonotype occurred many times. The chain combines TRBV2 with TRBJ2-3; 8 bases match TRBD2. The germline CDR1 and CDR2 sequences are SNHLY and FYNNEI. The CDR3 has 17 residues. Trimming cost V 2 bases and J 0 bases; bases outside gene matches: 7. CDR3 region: CASSELATSESTDTQYF. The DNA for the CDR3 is TGTGCCAGCAGTGAACTCGCGACTAGCGAAAGCACAGATACGCAGTATTTT.

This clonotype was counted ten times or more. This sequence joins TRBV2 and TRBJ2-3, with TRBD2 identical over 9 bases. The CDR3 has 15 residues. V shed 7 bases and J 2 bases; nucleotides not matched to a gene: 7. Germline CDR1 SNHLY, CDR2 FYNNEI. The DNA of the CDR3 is TGTGCCAGCACCGAGCGGGGGGCTCTCACAGATACGCAGTATTTT. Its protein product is CASTERGALTDTQYF.

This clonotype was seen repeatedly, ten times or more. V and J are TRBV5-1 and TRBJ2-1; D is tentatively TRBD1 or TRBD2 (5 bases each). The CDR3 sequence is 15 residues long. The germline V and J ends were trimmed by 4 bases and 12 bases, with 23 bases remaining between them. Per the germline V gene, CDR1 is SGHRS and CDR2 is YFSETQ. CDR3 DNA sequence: TGCGCCAGCAGCCTAGATGTACAGGCGGCGGGTAGGCAGTTCTTC. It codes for CASSLDVQAAGRQFF.

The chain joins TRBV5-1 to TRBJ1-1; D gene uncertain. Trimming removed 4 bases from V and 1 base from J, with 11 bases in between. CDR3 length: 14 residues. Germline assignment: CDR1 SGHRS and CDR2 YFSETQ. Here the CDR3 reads CASSIGPKNTEAFF. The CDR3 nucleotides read TGCGCCAGCAGCATCGGACCGAAGAACACTGAAGCTTTCTTT. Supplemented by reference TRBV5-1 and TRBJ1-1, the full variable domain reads KAGVTQTPRYLIKTRGQQVTLSCSPISGHRSVSWYQQTPGQGLQFLFEYFSETQRNKGNFPGRFSGRQFSNSRSEMNVSTLELGDSALYLCASSIGPKNTEAFFGQGTRLTVV.

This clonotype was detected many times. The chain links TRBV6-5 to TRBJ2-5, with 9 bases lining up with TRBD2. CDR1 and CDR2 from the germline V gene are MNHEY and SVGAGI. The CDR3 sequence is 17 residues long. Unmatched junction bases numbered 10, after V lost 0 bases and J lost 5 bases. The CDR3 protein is CASSYSSVAGGTETQYF. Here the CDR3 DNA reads TGTGCCAGCAGTTACTCGTCCGTCGCGGGGGGGACGGAGACCCAGTACTTC.

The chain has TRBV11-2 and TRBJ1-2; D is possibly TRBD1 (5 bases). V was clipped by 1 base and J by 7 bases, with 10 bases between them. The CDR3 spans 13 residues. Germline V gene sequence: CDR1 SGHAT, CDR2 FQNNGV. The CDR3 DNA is TGTGCCAGCAGCTTAGGCCAGGGTACTGGCTACACCTTC. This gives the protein CASSLGQGTGYTF.

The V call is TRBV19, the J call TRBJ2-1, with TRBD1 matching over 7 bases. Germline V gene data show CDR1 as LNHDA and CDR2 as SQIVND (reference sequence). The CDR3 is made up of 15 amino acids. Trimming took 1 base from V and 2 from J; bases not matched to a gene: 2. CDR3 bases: TGTGCCAGTAGTATAGGGGACAGAACCTACAATGAGCAGTTCTTC. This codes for CASSIGDRTYNEQFF.

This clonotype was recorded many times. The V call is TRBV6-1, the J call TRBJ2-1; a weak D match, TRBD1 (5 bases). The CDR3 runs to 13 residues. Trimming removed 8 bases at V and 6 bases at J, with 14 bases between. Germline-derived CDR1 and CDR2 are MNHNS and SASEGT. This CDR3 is CASRQTAGNEQFF. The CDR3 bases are TGTGCCAGCCGACAGACCGCCGGCAATGAGCAGTTCTTC.

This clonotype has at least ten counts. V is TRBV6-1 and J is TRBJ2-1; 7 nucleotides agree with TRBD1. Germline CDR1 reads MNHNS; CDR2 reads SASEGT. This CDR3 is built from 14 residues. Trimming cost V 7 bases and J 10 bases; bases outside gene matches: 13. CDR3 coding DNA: TGTGCCAGCACAGAAGGGACAGAAGGTATAGAGCAGTTCTTC. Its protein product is CASTEGTEGIEQFF.

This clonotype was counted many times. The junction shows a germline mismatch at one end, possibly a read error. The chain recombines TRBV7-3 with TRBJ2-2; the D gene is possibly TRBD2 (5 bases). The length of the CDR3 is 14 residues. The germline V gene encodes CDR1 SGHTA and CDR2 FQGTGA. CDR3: CASSAVGLTGELVF. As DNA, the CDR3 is TGTGCCAGCAGCGCCGTTGGCCTTACCGGGGAGCTGGTTTTT. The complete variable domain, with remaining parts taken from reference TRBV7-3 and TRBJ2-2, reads GAGVSQTPSNKVTEKGKYVELRCDPISGHTALYWYRQSLGQGPEFLIYFQGTGAADDSGLPNDRFFAVRPEGSVSTLKIQRTERGDSAVYLCASSAVGLTGELVFGEGSRLTVL.